The T cell receptor beta chain described here comes from a study of T cell repertoires in cytomegalovirus infection. General observations from the study: Cumulated frequencies of public TCR beta families served to identify carriers of CMV plus the relevant HLA. HLA-C-restricted CMV-specific TCR beta clonotypes prevailed in the ex vivo response.

This clonotype was counted a few times. Its specificity is unknown. TCRdb called the reads again in MiXCR, with one record for every CDR3 protein. The sample holds hundreds of thousands of distinct CDR3 sequences, 35% seen once. CDR1 is DFQATT and CDR2 is SNEGSKA in the germline V gene (reference sequence). Trimming removed 6 bases at V and 3 bases at J, with 11 bases between. The CDR3 spans 13 residues. The material sequenced was PBMCs. The receptor comes from a human donor in good health (CMV status not recorded). Some clones in this sample may be carry-over from other donors' samples. This chain links TRBV20-1 with TRBJ1-4; possibly TRBD1 for D (5 bases). The CDR3 loop is CSAPGLANEKLFF. CDR3 sequence (DNA): TGCAGTGCACCAGGGCTAGCTAATGAAAAACTGTTTTTT.